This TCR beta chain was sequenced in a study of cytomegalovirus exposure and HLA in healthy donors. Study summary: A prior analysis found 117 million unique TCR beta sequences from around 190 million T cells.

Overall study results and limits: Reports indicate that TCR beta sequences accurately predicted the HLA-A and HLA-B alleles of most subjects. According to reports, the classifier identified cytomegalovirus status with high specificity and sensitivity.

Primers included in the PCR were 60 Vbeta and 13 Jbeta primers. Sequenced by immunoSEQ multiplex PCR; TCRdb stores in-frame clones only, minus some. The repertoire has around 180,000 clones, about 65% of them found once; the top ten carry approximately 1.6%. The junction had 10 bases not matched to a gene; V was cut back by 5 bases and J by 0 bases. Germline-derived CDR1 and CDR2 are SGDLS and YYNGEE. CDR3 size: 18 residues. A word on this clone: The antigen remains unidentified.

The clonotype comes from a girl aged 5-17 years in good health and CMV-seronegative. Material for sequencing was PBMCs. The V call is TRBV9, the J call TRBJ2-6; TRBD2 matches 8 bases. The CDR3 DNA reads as TGTGCCAGCAGTGCTCGGGGGGGGGACTACTCTGGGGCCAACGTCCTGACTTTC. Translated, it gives CASSARGGDYSGANVLTF.